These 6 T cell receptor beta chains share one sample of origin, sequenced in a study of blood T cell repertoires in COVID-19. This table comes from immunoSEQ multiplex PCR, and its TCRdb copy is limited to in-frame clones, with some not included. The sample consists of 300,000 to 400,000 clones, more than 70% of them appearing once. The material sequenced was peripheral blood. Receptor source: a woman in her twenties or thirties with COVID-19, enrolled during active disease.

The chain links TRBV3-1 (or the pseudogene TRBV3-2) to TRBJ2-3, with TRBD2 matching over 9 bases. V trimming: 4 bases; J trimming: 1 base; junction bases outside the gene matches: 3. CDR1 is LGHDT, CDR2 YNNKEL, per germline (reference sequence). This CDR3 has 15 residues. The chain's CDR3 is CASSPKRGGTDTQYF. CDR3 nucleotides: TGTGCCAGCAGCCCCAAGCGGGGGGGCACAGATACGCAGTATTTT.

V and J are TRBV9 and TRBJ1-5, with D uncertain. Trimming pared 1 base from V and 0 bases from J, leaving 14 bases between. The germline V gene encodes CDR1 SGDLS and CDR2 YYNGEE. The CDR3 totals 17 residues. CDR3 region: CASSVKQRMYSNQPQHF. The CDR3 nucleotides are TGTGCCAGCAGCGTAAAACAGAGAATGTATAGCAATCAGCCCCAGCATTTT.

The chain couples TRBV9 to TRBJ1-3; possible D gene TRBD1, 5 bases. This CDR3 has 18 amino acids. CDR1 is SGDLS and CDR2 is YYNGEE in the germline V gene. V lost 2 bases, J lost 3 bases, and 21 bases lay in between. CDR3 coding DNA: TGTGCCAGCAGCGTGTCGATCTCGGGGCTAGCGGGTGGAAACACCATATATTTT. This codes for CASSVSISGLAGGNTIYF.

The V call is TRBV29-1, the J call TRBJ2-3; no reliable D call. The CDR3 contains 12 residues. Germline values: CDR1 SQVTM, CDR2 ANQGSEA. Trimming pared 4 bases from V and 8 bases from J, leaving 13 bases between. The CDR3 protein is CSVATWAVTQYF. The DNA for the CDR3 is TGCAGCGTTGCCACGTGGGCAGTTACGCAGTATTTT.

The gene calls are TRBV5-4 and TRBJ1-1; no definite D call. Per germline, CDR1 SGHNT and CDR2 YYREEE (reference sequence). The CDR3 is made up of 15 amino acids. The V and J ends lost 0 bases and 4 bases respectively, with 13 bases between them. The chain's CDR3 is CASSLDAYSLTEAFF. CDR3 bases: TGTGCCAGCAGCTTGGACGCATACTCTCTCACTGAAGCTTTCTTT.

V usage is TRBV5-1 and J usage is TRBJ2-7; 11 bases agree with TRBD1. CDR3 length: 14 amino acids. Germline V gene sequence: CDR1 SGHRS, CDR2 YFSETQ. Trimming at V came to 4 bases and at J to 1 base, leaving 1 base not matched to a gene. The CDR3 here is CASSGTGGSYEQYV. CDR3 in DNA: TGCGCCAGCAGCGGGACAGGGGGGTCCTACGAGCAGTACGTC.